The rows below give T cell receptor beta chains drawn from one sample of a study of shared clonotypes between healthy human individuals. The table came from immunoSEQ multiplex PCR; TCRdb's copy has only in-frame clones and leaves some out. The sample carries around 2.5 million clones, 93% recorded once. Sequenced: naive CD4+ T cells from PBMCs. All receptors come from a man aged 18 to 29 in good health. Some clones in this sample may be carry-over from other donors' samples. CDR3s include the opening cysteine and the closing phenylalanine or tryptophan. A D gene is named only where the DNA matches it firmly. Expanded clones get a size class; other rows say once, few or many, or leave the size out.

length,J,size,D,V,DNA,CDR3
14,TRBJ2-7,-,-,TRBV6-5,TGTGCCAGCAGTTACCTCAGGGATTCCTACGAGCAGTACTTC,CASSYLRDSYEQYF
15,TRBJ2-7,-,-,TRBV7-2,TGTGCCAGCAGCCTCGGGCCTCCCGATGTCTACGAGCAGTACTTC,CASSLGPPDVYEQYF
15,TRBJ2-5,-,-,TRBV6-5,TGTGCCAGCAGTACGACTAGGACCCTGCCGAGGGACCAGTACTTC,CASSTTRTLPRDQYF
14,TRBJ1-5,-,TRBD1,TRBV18,TGTGCCAGCTCTCGACAGGGCAACAATCAGCCCCAGCATTTT,CASSRQGNNQPQHF
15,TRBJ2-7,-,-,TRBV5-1,TGCGCCAGCAGCTTGGTCTCGGGGAGCTCCTACGAGCAGTACTTC,CASSLVSGSSYEQYF
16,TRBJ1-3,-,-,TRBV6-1,TGTGCCAGCAGTGCCGGGCACTCCGGGCCTGGAAACACCATATATTTT,CASSAGHSGPGNTIYF
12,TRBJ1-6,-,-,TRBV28,TGTGCCAGCAGGACTGGGAATTCACCCCTCCACTTT,CASRTGNSPLHF
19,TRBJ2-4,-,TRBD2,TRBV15,TGTGCCACCAGCAGAGAGCCCCTGGCCGCGGGAGGAGCCAAAAACATTCAGTACTTC,CATSREPLAAGGAKNIQYF
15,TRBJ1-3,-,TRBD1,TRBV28,TGTGCCAGCAGGGTAGGGACAGGACTTGGAAACACCATATATTTT,CASRVGTGLGNTIYF
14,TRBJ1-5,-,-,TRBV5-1,TGCGCCAGCAGCTTGGAGTCTAGCAATCAGCCCCAGCATTTT,CASSLESSNQPQHF
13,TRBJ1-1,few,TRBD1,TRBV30,TGTGCCTGGAGAACAGGGGCAGGGACTGAAGCTTTCTTT,CAWRTGAGTEAFF
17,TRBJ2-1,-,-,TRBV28,TGTGCCAGCAGTACTAGATCCAGGGGGGAGTCCTACAATGAGCAGTTCTTC,CASSTRSRGESYNEQFF
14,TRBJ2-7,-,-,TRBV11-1,TGTGCCAGCAGCTCGGACAATAAGGGCTACGAGCAGTACTTC,CASSSDNKGYEQYF
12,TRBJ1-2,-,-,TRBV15,TGTGCCACCAGCAGGTACGGGGATGGCTACACCTTC,CATSRYGDGYTF
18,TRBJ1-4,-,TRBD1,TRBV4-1,TGCGCCAGCAGCCAGGGGCCAGGGGGACCTGCAACTAATGAAAAACTGTTTTTT,CASSQGPGGPATNEKLFF
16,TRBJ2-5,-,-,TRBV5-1,TGCGCCAGCAGCTTGGTTGCGGACGGGATTGGGGAGACCCAGTACTTC,CASSLVADGIGETQYF
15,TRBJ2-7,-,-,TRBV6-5,TGTGCCAGCAGGCCCGACAGAGAAAATAACTACGAGCAGTACTTC,CASRPDRENNYEQYF
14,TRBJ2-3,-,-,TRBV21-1,TGTGCCAGCAGCTGGGGGGATTGTACAGATACGCAGTATTTT,CASSWGDCTDTQYF
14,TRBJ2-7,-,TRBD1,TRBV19,TGTGCCAGTAGTTTCCGACAGGGGACCTACGAGCAGTACTTC,CASSFRQGTYEQYF
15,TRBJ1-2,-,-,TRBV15,TGTGCCACCAGTATGTCGGGGGTCCCGGGCTATGGCTACACCTTC,CATSMSGVPGYGYTF
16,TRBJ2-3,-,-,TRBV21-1,TGTGCCAGCAGCAAAGGGGGGAGGACAGGGTCAGATACGCAGTATTTT,CASSKGGRTGSDTQYF
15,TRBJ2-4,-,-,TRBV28,TGTGCCAGCAGCCCACCCGGGGTAGTGAAAAACATTCAGTACTTC,CASSPPGVVKNIQYF
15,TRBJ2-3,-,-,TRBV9,TGTGCCAGCAGCGTAGTGGGAACTACGGCAGATACGCAGTATTTT,CASSVVGTTADTQYF
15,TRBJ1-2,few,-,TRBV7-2,TGTGCCAGCAGCCCTCCCGGCCCCGCGAACTATGGCTACACCTTC,CASSPPGPANYGYTF
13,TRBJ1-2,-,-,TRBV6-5,TGTGCCAGCAGTTACTCAGGGGGCTATGGCTACACCTTC,CASSYSGGYGYTF
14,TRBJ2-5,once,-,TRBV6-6,TGTGCCAGCAGTTATAATGGGCCACAAGAGACCCAGTACTTC,CASSYNGPQETQYF
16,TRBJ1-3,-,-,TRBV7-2,TGTGCCAGCAGCTTAATGACAGGCGCACCTGGAAACACCATATATTTT,CASSLMTGAPGNTIYF
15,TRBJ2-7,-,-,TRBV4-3,TGCGCCAGCAGCCATACCCAGCTGGGATCGTACGAGCAGTACTTC,CASSHTQLGSYEQYF
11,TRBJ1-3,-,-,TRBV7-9,TGTGCCAGCAGCTTCTCGCAGGTTATATATTTT,CASSFSQVIYF
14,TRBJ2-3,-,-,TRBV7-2,TGTGCCAGCAGGCTCGCCAGGGGACCAGATACGCAGTATTTT,CASRLARGPDTQYF
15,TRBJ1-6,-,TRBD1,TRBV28,TGTGCCAGCAGGATCAGGGACAGGCCTAATTCACCCCTCCACTTT,CASRIRDRPNSPLHF
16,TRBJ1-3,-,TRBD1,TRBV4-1,TGCGCCAGCAGCCAAGGGACAGGGTACTCTGGAAACACCATATATTTT,CASSQGTGYSGNTIYF
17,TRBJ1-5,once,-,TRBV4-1,TGCGCCAGCAGCCAAGGCGTTCTATGGGGTAGCAATCAGCCCCAGCATTTT,CASSQGVLWGSNQPQHF